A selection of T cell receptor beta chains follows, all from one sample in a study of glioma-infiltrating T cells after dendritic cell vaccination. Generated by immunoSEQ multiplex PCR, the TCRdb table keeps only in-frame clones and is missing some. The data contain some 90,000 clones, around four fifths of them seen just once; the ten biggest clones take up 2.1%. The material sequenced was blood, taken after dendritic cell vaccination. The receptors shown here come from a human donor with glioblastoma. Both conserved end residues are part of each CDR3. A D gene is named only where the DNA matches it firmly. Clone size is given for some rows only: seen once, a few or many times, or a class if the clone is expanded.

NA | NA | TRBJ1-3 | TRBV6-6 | TGTGCCAGCAGAGCCCGTCAGGGGTTCGGGAACACCATATATTTT | CASRARQGFGNTIYF
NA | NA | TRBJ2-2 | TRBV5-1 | TGCGCCAGCAGCCGCGCCGGGGAGCTGTTTTTT | CASSRAGELFF
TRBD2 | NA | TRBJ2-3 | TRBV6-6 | TGTGCCAGCAGTTCGGGACTAGGCACAGATACGCAGTATTTT | CASSSGLGTDTQYF
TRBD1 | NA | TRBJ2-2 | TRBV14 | TGTGCCAGCAGTCCGACAGGGGCCGCTTGGGAGCTGTTTTTT | CASSPTGAAWELFF
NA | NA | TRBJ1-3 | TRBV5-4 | TGTGCCAGCAGCTTGGTGGGAGACTCTGGAAACACCATATATTTT | CASSLVGDSGNTIYF
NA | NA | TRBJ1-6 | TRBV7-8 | TGTGCCAGCAGCTTAAGGTCAAGGGGCGCATCCTATAATTCACCCCTCCACTTT | CASSLRSRGASYNSPLHF
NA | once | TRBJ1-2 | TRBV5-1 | TGCGCCAGCAGCTTGGATTTGGGCCTAAACTATGGCTACACCTTC | CASSLDLGLNYGYTF
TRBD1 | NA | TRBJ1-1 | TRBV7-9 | TGTGCCAGCAGCCCCCCGGGGACAGCGAACACTGAAGCTTTCTTT | CASSPPGTANTEAFF
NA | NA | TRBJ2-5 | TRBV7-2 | TGTGCCAGCAGCACCCGACGGGGTGTGGAGACCCAGTACTTC | CASSTRRGVETQYF
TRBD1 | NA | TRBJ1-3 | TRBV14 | TGTGCCAGCAGCCGACAGGGATTGAGCTCTGGAAACACCATATATTTT | CASSRQGLSSGNTIYF
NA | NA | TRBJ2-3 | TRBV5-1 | TGCGCCAGCAGCCTCCAGGGGTACTCCACAGATACGCAGTATTTT | CASSLQGYSTDTQYF
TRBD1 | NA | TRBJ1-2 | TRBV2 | TGTGCCAGCAGTAGACAGGGAATTAACTATGGCTACACCTTC | CASSRQGINYGYTF
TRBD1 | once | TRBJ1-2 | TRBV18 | TGTGCCAGCTCAGAAACCGGGACAGCCTATGGCTACACCTTC | CASSETGTAYGYTF
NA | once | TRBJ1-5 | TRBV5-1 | TGCGCCAGCAGCGCGGGGGGCAGGGACCAGCCCCAGCATTTT | CASSAGGRDQPQHF
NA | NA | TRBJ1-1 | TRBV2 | TGTGCCAGCAGTTCTTACATGAACACTGAAGCTTTCTTT | CASSSYMNTEAFF
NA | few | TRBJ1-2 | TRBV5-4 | TGTGCCAGCAGCCTAGATGGCTATGGCTACACCTTC | CASSLDGYGYTF
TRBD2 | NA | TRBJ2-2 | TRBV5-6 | TGTGCCAGCAGCTCCCCTAGCGGGAGGGTGACCGGGGAGCTGTTTTTT | CASSSPSGRVTGELFF
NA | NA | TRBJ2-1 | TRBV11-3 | TGTGCCAGCAGTCGGGGCTCCTACAATGAGCAGTTCTTC | CASSRGSYNEQFF
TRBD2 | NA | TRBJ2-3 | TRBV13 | TGTGCCAGCAGCTTATCACTAGCGGGAGGGCCGGGGGCCACAGATACGCAGTATTTT | CASSLSLAGGPGATDTQYF
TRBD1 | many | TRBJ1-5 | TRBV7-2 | TGTGCCAGCAACAGACAGGGGGAAGGGCCCCAGCATTTT | CASNRQGEGPQHF
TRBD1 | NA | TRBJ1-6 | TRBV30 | TGTGCCTGGGGACAGGCTCTTGGGAATTCACCCCTCCACTTT | CAWGQALGNSPLHF